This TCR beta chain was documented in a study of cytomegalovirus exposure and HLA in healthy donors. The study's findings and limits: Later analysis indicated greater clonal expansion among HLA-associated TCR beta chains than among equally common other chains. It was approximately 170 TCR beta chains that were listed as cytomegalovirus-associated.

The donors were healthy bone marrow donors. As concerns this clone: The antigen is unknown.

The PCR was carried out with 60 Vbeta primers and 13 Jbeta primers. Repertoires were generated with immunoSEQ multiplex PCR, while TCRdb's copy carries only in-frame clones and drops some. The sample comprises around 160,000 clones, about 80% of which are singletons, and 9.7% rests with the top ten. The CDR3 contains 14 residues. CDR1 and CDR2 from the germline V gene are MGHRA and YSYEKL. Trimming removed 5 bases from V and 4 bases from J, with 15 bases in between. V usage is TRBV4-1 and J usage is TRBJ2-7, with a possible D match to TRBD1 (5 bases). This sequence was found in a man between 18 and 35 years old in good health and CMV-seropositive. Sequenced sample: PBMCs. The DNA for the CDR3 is TGCGCCAGCAGCTTCGGCAGGGAAGGGTACGAGCAGTACTTC. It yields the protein CASSFGREGYEQYF.